This T cell receptor (beta chain) is from a study of T cells in Graves' hyperthyroidism and ophthalmopathy. This clonotype was observed many times. Its antigen is still unknown. Germline-derived CDR1 and CDR2 are DFQATT and SNEGSKA (reference sequence). This CDR3 region has 13 residues. V shed 4 bases and J shed 4 bases, with 13 bases lying between them. Study-level results: Most thyroid clonotypes expanded above 0.001 appeared in blood too.

The authors took PBMCs from over 8.5 ml fresh peripheral blood. What was amplified from RNA transcripts were TCR beta CDR3 regions. The TCR CDR3 first-round RT-PCR relied on the HTBI primer set. TCRdb re-called the multiplex PCR reads through MiXCR, storing one row per CDR3 protein. The sample has 600,000 to 650,000 distinct CDR3 sequences; 16% are singletons. The sequencing sample was made of blood. J is TRBJ1-2 and V is TRBV20-1; tentatively, D is TRBD1 (6 bases). This clonotype originated in a woman in her 30s with Graves' hyperthyroidism. CDR3 sequence (DNA): TGCAGTGCTATTTTAACAGGGTCCTATGGCTACACCTTC. Amino acids: CSAILTGSYGYTF.